This T cell receptor (beta chain) was sequenced in a study of blood T cells in healthy people across ages. From germline, CDR1 is SGDLS and CDR2 YYNGEE. This CDR3 has 15 residues. V was cut by 4 bases and J by 4 bases, with 15 bases left in between. This clonotype was seen more than once but under ten times. Through a sample-barcoded 5' primer and a J-beta primer mix, a second PCR was run for roughly 6 to 11 cycles. From the 5' RACE reads, TCRdb called clonotypes with MiXCR, one entry per CDR3 protein. The table records approximately 850,000 distinct CDR3 sequences, around 42% of them present only once.

The source material was blood. The V gene is TRBV9, the J gene TRBJ2-1, with D perhaps TRBD1 or TRBD2 (5 bases each). The sequence derives from a man aged 55-75 years in good health. DNA for the CDR3: TGTGCCAGCAGCCCCCCCCCCGGGGCGTACAATGAGCAGTTCTTC. This translates into CASSPPPGAYNEQFF.